Given below is one T cell receptor (beta chain) in context. The entry originates in a study of shared clonotypes between healthy human individuals. V lost 3 bases to trimming and J lost 0 bases, with 5 bases between them. Germline CDR1 and CDR2: SGHTA and FQGTGA. This CDR3 is 13 amino acids long. CD45RO-negative CD8 cells positively selected for CCR7 made up the naive population, which excluded terminally differentiated effector memory CD45RA+ cells. Here immunoSEQ multiplex PCR was the method, and the copy in TCRdb shows in-frame clones only, minus some. The sample consists of about 2 million clones, about 95% of them appearing once.

The clonotype was recovered from a man aged 18 to 30 in good health. Sample: naive CD8+ T cells sorted from blood. This chain uses TRBV7-3 with TRBJ1-1, with D unclear. The CDR3 sequence: CASSFLLNTEAFF. DNA of the CDR3: TGTGCCAGCAGCTTCTTATTGAACACTGAAGCTTTCTTT.